Listed below are T cell receptor beta chains from one sample, sequenced in a study of T cell responses to AZD1222 COVID-19 vaccine. Sequencing was performed with immunoSEQ multiplex PCR; in TCRdb, only in-frame clones are kept and a portion is missing. The table shows about 130,000 clones, with about 89% occurring only once. The source was peripheral blood, collected on day 0 of AZD1222 vaccination. The receptor set was obtained from an adult in good health. The CDR3 runs from the conserved cysteine through the conserved F or W. D genes are given only for firm matches. Part of the rows lack a size; the others show once, few, many or a class for expanded clones.

D: -
J: TRBJ1-1
size: -
V: TRBV2
DNA: TGTGCCAGCATTGGGGGTGTGGTGAACACTGAAGCTTTCTTT
CDR3: CASIGGVVNTEAFF

D: -
J: TRBJ2-1
size: once
V: TRBV15
DNA: TGTGCCACTACAGGGTTGGGGCAGTTCTTC
CDR3: CATTGLGQFF

D: -
J: TRBJ2-5
size: once
V: TRBV19
DNA: TGTGCCAGTAGTATAGTAGGTGCCGAGGACGCAGAGACCCAGTACTTC
CDR3: CASSIVGAEDAETQYF

D: -
J: TRBJ1-1
size: -
V: TRBV5-6
DNA: TGTGCCAGCAGCTTGGCGGGGCCGGGGGAAGCTTTCTTT
CDR3: CASSLAGPGEAFF

D: -
J: TRBJ2-5
size: once
V: TRBV7-3
DNA: TGTGCCAGCAGCCCTAACAGGGAGGGGTGGGAGACCCAGTACTTC
CDR3: CASSPNREGWETQYF

D: -
J: TRBJ2-5
size: once
V: TRBV6-6
DNA: TGTGCCAGCAAAACAGGGCGGGAGACCCAGTACTTC
CDR3: CASKTGRETQYF

D: -
J: TRBJ1-5
size: -
V: TRBV19
DNA: TGTGCCAGTAGTATCGGCCCAGGGGAAAGCGGCAATCAGCCCCAGCATTTT
CDR3: CASSIGPGESGNQPQHF

D: TRBD1
J: TRBJ1-2
size: -
V: TRBV27
DNA: TGTGCCAGCAGAACCGAGACAGGGATCTATGGCTACACCTTC
CDR3: CASRTETGIYGYTF

D: -
J: TRBJ1-3
size: few
V: TRBV11-2
DNA: TGTGCCAGCAGCGGGGGGGTGGCTGGAAACACCATATATTTT
CDR3: CASSGGVAGNTIYF

D: TRBD2
J: TRBJ2-7
size: -
V: TRBV10-3
DNA: TGTGCCATCAGTGGGACTAGCCCGCGATACGAGCAGTACTTC
CDR3: CAISGTSPRYEQYF

D: TRBD1
J: TRBJ1-1
size: -
V: TRBV5-6
DNA: TGTGCCAGCAGGTCAGGGGGCGGGAACACTGAAGCTTTCTTT
CDR3: CASRSGGGNTEAFF

D: -
J: TRBJ1-1
size: -
V: TRBV18
DNA: TGTGCCAGCTCAAGTTTCAGGGACACTGAAGCTTTCTTT
CDR3: CASSSFRDTEAFF

D: TRBD1
J: TRBJ2-2
size: -
V: TRBV10-1
DNA: TGCGCCAGCAGGACAGACAGGGGGAACACCGGGGAGCTGTTTTTT
CDR3: CASRTDRGNTGELFF

D: -
J: TRBJ2-7
size: -
V: TRBV28
DNA: TGTGCCAGCAGTTTGGGGGGCGAGCAGTACTTC
CDR3: CASSLGGEQYF

D: -
J: TRBJ2-7
size: -
V: TRBV18
DNA: TGTGCCAGCTCACCCCGGGCCCAATCCTACGAGCAGTACTTC
CDR3: CASSPRAQSYEQYF

D: -
J: TRBJ1-5
size: once
V: TRBV19
DNA: TGTGCCAGTAGTATCAACGGGGTTAGCAATCAGCCCCAGCATTTT
CDR3: CASSINGVSNQPQHF

D: TRBD1
J: TRBJ1-6
size: -
V: TRBV7-2
DNA: TGTGCCAGCAGCTCACCGGGACAGAATTCACCCCTCCACTTT
CDR3: CASSSPGQNSPLHF

D: -
J: TRBJ2-1
size: -
V: TRBV5-1
DNA: TGCGCCAGCAGCGGGGAAGGCGTTGAGCAGTTCTTC
CDR3: CASSGEGVEQFF

D: TRBD1
J: TRBJ1-1
size: -
V: TRBV29-1
DNA: TGCAGCTCTCGGACAGGTATGAACACTGAAGCTTTCTTT
CDR3: CSSRTGMNTEAFF

D: -
J: TRBJ1-4
size: -
V: TRBV18
DNA: TGTGCCAGCTCACCACCGGGACGAGTTTCTGAAAAACTGTTTTTT
CDR3: CASSPPGRVSEKLFF

D: -
J: TRBJ2-3
size: -
V: TRBV29-1
DNA: TGCAGCGACGCCGCAGGGACAGATACGCAGTATTTT
CDR3: CSDAAGTDTQYF

D: TRBD2
J: TRBJ2-7
size: -
V: TRBV29-1
DNA: TGCAGCGTTGCTAGCGGGCCCTACGAGCAGTACTTC
CDR3: CSVASGPYEQYF

D: TRBD2
J: TRBJ2-1
size: -
V: TRBV18
DNA: TGTGCCAGCTCACCAACTCCGGGGGGGCCCGGCAATGAGCAGTTCTTC
CDR3: CASSPTPGGPGNEQFF

D: TRBD1
J: TRBJ2-2
size: -
V: TRBV5-4
DNA: TGTGCCAGCACCTCACATGTGGGGACAGCGAACACCGGGGAGCTGTTTTTT
CDR3: CASTSHVGTANTGELFF

D: -
J: TRBJ2-5
size: -
V: TRBV28
DNA: TGTGCCAGCAGTTTATGGACAGAAGGGCAAGAGACCCAGTACTTC
CDR3: CASSLWTEGQETQYF

D: TRBD1
J: TRBJ1-4
size: -
V: TRBV27
DNA: TGTGCCAGCACTAGACAGGGGGCGGGTGAAAAACTGTTTTTT
CDR3: CASTRQGAGEKLFF

D: -
J: TRBJ2-2
size: -
V: TRBV9
DNA: TGTGCCAGCAGCGCGAGGGTTGGCAACACCGGGGAGCTGTTTTTT
CDR3: CASSARVGNTGELFF

D: TRBD1
J: TRBJ1-2
size: -
V: TRBV2
DNA: TGTGCCACCAAGGGACAGGGGGCACACTATGGCTACACCTTC
CDR3: CATKGQGAHYGYTF

D: TRBD1
J: TRBJ1-5
size: -
V: TRBV18
DNA: TGTGCCAGCTCGCCTGGGACAGGGGGCAATCAGCCCCAGCATTTT
CDR3: CASSPGTGGNQPQHF

D: TRBD1
J: TRBJ1-2
size: -
V: TRBV28
DNA: TGTGCCAGCAGTTTAAGACAGGGGTACTATGGCTACACCTTC
CDR3: CASSLRQGYYGYTF

D: TRBD1
J: TRBJ1-1
size: -
V: TRBV30
DNA: TGTGCCTGGGGGACAGGACCTCCTGAAGCTTTCTTT
CDR3: CAWGTGPPEAFF

D: -
J: TRBJ2-2
size: -
V: TRBV5-4
DNA: TGTGCCAGCAGCTTGGTCCCCAGGGCCACCGGGGAGCTGTTTTTT
CDR3: CASSLVPRATGELFF

D: TRBD1
J: TRBJ1-1
size: -
V: TRBV18
DNA: TGTGCCAGCTCACCCGGGACAGGAGGAACTGAAGCTTTCTTT
CDR3: CASSPGTGGTEAFF

D: -
J: TRBJ2-2
size: -
V: TRBV24-1
DNA: TGTGCCACCAGTGATAAGGGCACCGGGGAGCTGTTTTTT
CDR3: CATSDKGTGELFF

D: TRBD2
J: TRBJ2-1
size: -
V: TRBV9
DNA: TGTGCCAGCAGCGTCGCCCCCGGGACTAGCGGCGACAATGAGCAGTTCTTC
CDR3: CASSVAPGTSGDNEQFF

D: -
J: TRBJ2-1
size: -
V: TRBV10-3
DNA: TGTGCCATCAGTGACGCCGAGACAGCCTACAATGAGCAGTTCTTC
CDR3: CAISDAETAYNEQFF

D: -
J: TRBJ2-2
size: once
V: TRBV30
DNA: TGTGCCTGGAGTTCGGCAGGGAACACCGGGGAGCTGTTTTTT
CDR3: CAWSSAGNTGELFF

D: TRBD2
J: TRBJ2-1
size: -
V: TRBV4-3
DNA: TGCGCCAGCAGCCAAGCGTGGCGGGAGGGGAATGAGCAGTTCTTC
CDR3: CASSQAWREGNEQFF

D: TRBD1
J: TRBJ2-3
size: once
V: TRBV7-3
DNA: TGTGCCAGCAGCTCTTGGGGGACAGGGGAGGATACGCAGTATTTT
CDR3: CASSSWGTGEDTQYF

D: TRBD1
J: TRBJ2-3
size: -
V: TRBV7-9
DNA: TGTGCCAGCGGACAGGGAAGCACAGATACGCAGTATTTT
CDR3: CASGQGSTDTQYF

D: -
J: TRBJ2-1
size: -
V: TRBV7-9
DNA: TGTGCCAGCAGCAGACAGGGAGGGAATGAGCAGTTCTTC
CDR3: CASSRQGGNEQFF

D: -
J: TRBJ1-6
size: -
V: TRBV27
DNA: TGTGCCAGCAGTGCTCGGGACGGATGGAATTCACCCCTCCACTTT
CDR3: CASSARDGWNSPLHF

D: TRBD1
J: TRBJ2-7
size: -
V: TRBV27
DNA: TGTGCCAGCTCCCGACAGGGTTCGGGAAACGAGCAGTACTTC
CDR3: CASSRQGSGNEQYF